This section outlines one T cell receptor (beta chain) sequence together with its context. The antigen is undetermined. This clone may be a read error of a much larger clone one base away. This specimen belongs to a study of blood T cells in healthy people across ages. Points from the study as a whole: More naive CD4+ cells and higher diversity were found in long-lived than in aged donors. Strong correlation was found linking TCR beta diversity to naive T cell percentage.

A second PCR of 7 to 11 cycles used a sample-barcoded 5' primer and a J-beta primer mix. In TCRdb, the 5' RACE reads were re-called with MiXCR into one record per CDR3 protein. The sample has about 930,000 distinct CDR3 sequences; 25% to 35% are singletons. Germline V CDR1 and CDR2: SGHVS, FNYEAQ. The length of the CDR3 is 15 residues. These data were likewise used in another study, on T cells of mothers and their children. This second study says: The study obtained over 9 million TCR beta CDR3 reads per mother and around 3 million per child.

The TCR sequence derives from a woman in her thirties or forties in good health. Sequencing was performed on blood. The chain joins TRBV7-6 to TRBJ1-4; D remains ambiguous. In DNA, the CDR3 is TGTGCCAACAGCTTAGCGGGCAAACTTAATGAAAAACTGTTTTTT. This translates into CANSLAGKLNEKLFF.